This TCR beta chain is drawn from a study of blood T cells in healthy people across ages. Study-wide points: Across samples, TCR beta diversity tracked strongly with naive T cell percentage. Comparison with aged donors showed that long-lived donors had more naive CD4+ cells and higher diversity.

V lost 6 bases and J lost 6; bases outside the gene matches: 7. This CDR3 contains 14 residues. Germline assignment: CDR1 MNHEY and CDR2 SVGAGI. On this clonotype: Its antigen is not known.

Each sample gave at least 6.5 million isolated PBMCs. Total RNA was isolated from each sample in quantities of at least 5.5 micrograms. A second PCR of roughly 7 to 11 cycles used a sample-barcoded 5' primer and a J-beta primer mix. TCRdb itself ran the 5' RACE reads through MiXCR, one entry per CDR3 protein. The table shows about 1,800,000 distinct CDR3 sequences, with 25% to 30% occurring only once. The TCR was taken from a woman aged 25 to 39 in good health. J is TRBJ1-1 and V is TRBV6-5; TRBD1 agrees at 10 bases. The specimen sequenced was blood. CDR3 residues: CASRHRDRGSEAFF. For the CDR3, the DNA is TGTGCCAGCAGACACCGGGACAGGGGTTCTGAAGCTTTCTTT.